One sample yielded the 14 T cell receptor beta chains listed below, sequenced in a study of blood T cell repertoires in COVID-19. The method was immunoSEQ multiplex PCR; TCRdb's version includes in-frame clones alone and lacks a portion of them. The sample carries 250,000 to 300,000 clones, over 75% recorded once. What was sequenced was PBMCs or T cells enriched from blood (not recorded which). All receptors derive from a man aged 18-30 years who had recovered from COVID-19.

V usage is TRBV5-4 and J usage is TRBJ1-2; 8 positions match TRBD1. The length of the CDR3 is 15 residues. Germline V gene lookup returns CDR1 SGHNT and CDR2 YYREEE (reference sequence). V trimming: 0 bases; J trimming: 3 bases; junction bases outside the gene matches: 4. The CDR3 protein is CASSLVTGGDYGYTF. DNA for the CDR3: TGTGCCAGCAGCTTGGTAACAGGGGGAGACTATGGCTACACCTTC.

The J gene is TRBJ2-2, the V gene TRBV6-4; 8 bases line up with TRBD2. Germline V gives CDR1 MRHNA, CDR2 SNTAGT. V was pared by 5 bases and J by 0 bases, with 2 bases of the junction left unmatched. The CDR3 spans 15 residues. The CDR3 protein is CASSHSGTNTGELFF. CDR3 DNA sequence: TGTGCCAGCAGTCATAGCGGGACGAACACCGGGGAGCTGTTTTTT.

This rearrangement joins TRBV18 to TRBJ1-6; no clear D gene. Germline values: CDR1 KGHSH, CDR2 LQKENI. Trimming took off 5 bases at V and 0 bases at J, with 5 bases between the two ends. The CDR3 runs 14 residues. CDR3 sequence reads: CASSEASYNSPLHF. The DNA for the CDR3 is TGTGCCAGCTCAGAGGCCTCCTATAATTCACCCCTCCACTTT.

The genes are TRBV10-3 and TRBJ2-7; a weak D match, TRBD1 (6 bases). The germline V gene encodes CDR1 ENHRY and CDR2 SYGVKD. Deletions cut 2 bases from V and 3 bases from J, with 14 bases between. The CDR3 sequence is 15 residues long. The CDR3 DNA sequence: TGTGCCATCAGTGAGAACAGCGAGGGGGTCTACGAGCAGTACTTC. Translation: CAISENSEGVYEQYF.

The chain employs TRBV10-3 and TRBJ2-1; 10 nucleotides agree with TRBD2. V lost 2 bases, J lost 6 bases, and 10 bases stayed unmatched. From germline, CDR1 is ENHRY and CDR2 SYGVKD. This CDR3 comprises 17 residues. The CDR3 nucleotides are TGTGCCATCAGTGAGACCCCTAGCGGGAGATCCCCCAATGAGCAGTTCTTC. Its translation: CAISETPSGRSPNEQFF.

The rearrangement uses TRBV27 and TRBJ1-5; 7 nucleotides agree with TRBD1. V trimming: 4 bases; J trimming: 6 bases; junction bases outside the gene matches: 9. The CDR3 length is 15 residues. The V gene's germline CDR1 is MNHEY and CDR2 SMNVEV (reference sequence). The CDR3, as DNA: TGTGCCAGCAGTTCCAGACAGGGAAATGGTCAGCCCCAGCATTTT. Translation: CASSSRQGNGQPQHF.

The chain uses TRBV5-8 and TRBJ1-2; 9 bases agree with TRBD1. V was clipped by 4 bases and J by 4 bases; unmatched bases: 2. The CDR3 has 13 residues. Germline CDR1 and CDR2: SGHTS and YDEGEE. The CDR3 DNA is TGTGCCAGCAGCCGGGGACAGGGCTATGGCTACACCTTC. Translation gives CASSRGQGYGYTF.

V is TRBV14 and J is TRBJ1-1, with D unclear. Trimming took 4 bases from V and 0 from J, leaving 6 bases between them. Germline V gene data show CDR1 as SGHDN and CDR2 as FVKESK. The CDR3 runs to 13 residues. In nucleotides, the CDR3 is TGTGCCAGCAGCCCTAATCTGAACACTGAAGCTTTCTTT. It translates to CASSPNLNTEAFF.

The chain recombines TRBV10-2 with TRBJ1-1, with unresolved D. Germline V gives CDR1 WSHSY, CDR2 SAAADI. CDR3 length: 13 residues. Trimming removed 4 bases at V and 1 base at J, with 7 bases between. This CDR3 is CASSVGGNTEAFF. In DNA form, the CDR3 reads TGCGCCAGCAGTGTCGGTGGGAACACTGAAGCTTTCTTT.

The rearrangement links TRBV18 to TRBJ2-7; D is perhaps TRBD2 (6 bases). The CDR3 sequence is 14 residues long. From germline, CDR1 is KGHSH and CDR2 LQKENI. Deletions cut 5 bases from V and 5 bases from J, with 16 bases between. CDR3: CASSSVGGSDEQYF. As DNA, the CDR3 is TGTGCCAGCTCATCGGTTGGAGGGTCGGACGAGCAGTACTTC.

This clone appeared a few times. Written as DNA, the CDR3 is TGCGCCAGCAGTCCTCCAGGCAGGGCCCTATTCTATGGCTACACCTTC. It specifies CASSPPGRALFYGYTF. V usage is TRBV23-1 and J usage is TRBJ1-2; possibly TRBD1 for D (5 bases). TRBV23-1 is noted as an ORF with a role that remains uncertain. Trimming stripped 4 bases from V and 4 bases from J, with 19 bases between. The CDR3 runs 16 residues.

Notes on this clone: Other DNA sequences within the sample encode an identical CDR3. The chain carries TRBV28 and TRBJ2-7; D gene unclear. Trimming left V 3 bases short and J 5 bases short, with 2 bases between. CDR3 length equals 10 residues. CDR1 is MDHEN, CDR2 SYDVKM, per germline. The CDR3 DNA reads as TGTGCCAGCAGTTTCAACGAGCAGTACTTC. Residues: CASSFNEQYF.

V gene TRBV9 combines with J gene TRBJ2-3; 13 bases are shared with TRBD2. The germline V gene has CDR1 SGDLS and CDR2 YYNGEE. The V and J ends lost 0 bases and 4 bases, in that order; junction bases with no gene match: 8. The CDR3 covers 18 residues. CDR3 nucleotide sequence: TGTGCCAGCAGCGTAGCCGTGGGACTAGCGGGAATAGCAGATACGCAGTATTTT. This translates into CASSVAVGLAGIADTQYF.

The V call is TRBV7-9, the J call TRBJ2-3; perhaps TRBD1 as D (6 bases). The length of the CDR3 is 15 residues. Deletions cut 5 bases from V and 2 bases from J, with 14 bases between. Germline loops: CDR1 SEHNR, CDR2 FQNEAQ (reference sequence). The CDR3 region is CASSPHREFTDTQYF. The CDR3 bases are TGTGCCAGCAGCCCACACAGGGAGTTCACAGATACGCAGTATTTT. The whole variable domain, filled in from reference TRBV7-9 and TRBJ2-3, reads DTGVSQNPRHKITKRGQNVTFRCDPISEHNRLYWYRQTLGQGPEFLTYFQNEAQLEKSRLLSDRFSAERPKGSFSTLEIQRTEQGDSAMYLCASSPHREFTDTQYFGPGTRLTVL.